Below, 17 T cell receptor beta chains from the same sample are listed, as sequenced in a study of T cell clonality in common variable immunodeficiency. The method was immunoSEQ multiplex PCR; TCRdb's version includes in-frame clones alone and lacks a portion of them. Sampling found some 30,000 clones, none seen once. Sequenced: peripheral blood mononuclear cells. Every receptor here comes from a person aged 18 to 75 in good health.

In the case of this clone: Germline and junction disagree at one end, which may indicate a read error. The read ends 3 residues early relative to the CDR3; the germline J gene fills the gap. The V and J genes are TRBV30 and TRBJ1-3; no clear D gene. CDR3 size: 13 residues. Germline V CDR1 and CDR2: GTSNPN, SVGIG (reference sequence). The CDR3 DNA, read in part, is TGTGCCTGGAGTAGAGGAGGCGGAAACACA. Its translation: CAWSRGGGNT. The whole CDR3 sequence is CAWSRGGGNTIYF.

This clone has a count of ten or more. The read is 3 residues too short to cover the CDR3 end, so that end is filled in from the germline J gene. The rearrangement joins TRBV5-1 to TRBJ1-1, with 8 bases lining up with TRBD1. V shed 0 bases, J shed 6 bases, and the junction held 4 bases outside the gene matches. The V gene's germline CDR1 is SGHRS and CDR2 YFSETQ. The CDR3 length is 14 residues. The CDR3 bases that were read are TGCGCCAGCAGCTTGGGACAGGGGCGGCCTGAA. Its protein is CASSLGQGRPE. The entire CDR3 protein is CASSLGQGRPEAFF.

This clone has a count of ten or more. Sequencing ends 3 residues short of the CDR3 end; the germline J gene provides the rest. The chain is built from TRBV5-6 and TRBJ2-2; tentative D call: TRBD2 (7 bases). The CDR3 has 15 amino acids. The germline CDR1 and CDR2 sequences are SGHDT and YYEEEE. This CDR3 is CASSLGRGQQEKLFF. Incomplete CDR3 DNA: TGTGCCAGCAGCTTGGGGCGGGGGCAGCAGGAAAAG.

The sample holds many counts of this clone. The observed sequence ends 3 residues before the CDR3 terminus, with the missing tail filled in from the germline J gene. The chain links TRBV7-8 to TRBJ2-3, with D possibly being TRBD1 (7 bases). Per the germline V gene, CDR1 is SGHVS and CDR2 is FQNEAQ. This CDR3 is built from 15 residues. The ends were cut back, 2 bases at V and 2 bases at J, with 11 bases in the middle. CDR3 loop: CASSLPGGLTDTQYF. The sequenced part of the CDR3 DNA is TGTGCCAGCAGCTTACCAGGGGGACTCACAGATACG.

The table lists this clone with many counts. With the read ending 3 residues before the CDR3 end, the germline J gene is used to fill in that end. V usage is TRBV4-1 and J usage is TRBJ1-4, with no clear D. Germline CDR1 and CDR2: MGHRA and YSYEKL. V was clipped by 3 bases and J by 6 bases, with 8 bases between them. This CDR3 has 13 amino acids. The CDR3 protein is CASSHDTDEKLFF. The CDR3 DNA, read in part, is TGCGCCAGCAGCCACGATACAGATGAAAAA.

This clone was detected ten times or more. CDR3 sequence reads: CASRLQGAGETQYF. The sequenced part of the CDR3 DNA is TGTGCCAGCAGACTCCAGGGGGCCGGGGAGACC. V and J are TRBV13 and TRBJ2-5, with 8 nucleotides matching TRBD1. The read ends 3 residues before the CDR3 terminus; that terminus is restored from the germline J gene. The ends lost 6 bases at V and 5 bases at J; junction bases unmatched: 8. The CDR3 consists of 14 residues. In germline, CDR1 is PRHDT, CDR2 FYEKMQ (reference sequence).

This clone showed up many times. The read falls 3 residues short of the CDR3 end, and the missing part is taken from the germline J gene. The chain combines TRBV6-1 with TRBJ2-1; 7 bases align to TRBD2. From germline, CDR1 is MNHNS and CDR2 SASEGT. This CDR3 is built from 14 residues. Trimming cost V 1 base and J 6 bases; bases outside gene matches: 3. CDR3 loop: CASSEVAGFNEQFF. Incomplete CDR3 DNA: TGTGCCAGCAGTGAAGTAGCGGGCTTCAATGAG.

This clone has just a few counts. The read gets to within 3 residues of the CDR3 end, and the germline J gene fills in the rest. The chain employs TRBV5-1 and TRBJ2-7; D call uncertain. The length of the CDR3 is 12 residues. The V and J ends lost 0 bases and 6 bases respectively, with 7 bases between them. CDR1 is SGHRS, CDR2 YFSETQ, per germline. The CDR3 sequence: CASSLVSSEQYF. CDR3 DNA (partial): TGCGCCAGCAGCTTGGTGTCATCCGAG.

The table lists this clone with a few counts. The read comes to an end 3 residues before the CDR3 does, leaving the germline J gene to fill in the end. Other DNA sequences from this sample encode an identical CDR3 as well. The chain links TRBV19 to TRBJ1-3, with D hard to call. The germline V gene has CDR1 LNHDA and CDR2 SQIVND (reference sequence). V lost 3 bases and J 0 bases, leaving 6 bases between the germline ends. CDR3 length equals 14 residues. The sequenced CDR3 bases are TGTGCCAGTAGTATGACTAGCTCTGGAAACACC. Protein product: CASSMTSSGNT. The CDR3 as a whole reads CASSMTSSGNTIYF.

In its sample, this clone was seen many times. The read stops 3 residues short of the end of the CDR3; the missing end is completed from the germline J gene. The rearrangement uses TRBV19 and TRBJ1-1; maybe TRBD1 (6 bases). V was shortened by 3 bases and J by 6 bases, with 14 bases between the two germline ends. The CDR3 is made up of 14 amino acids. The germline V gene encodes CDR1 LNHDA and CDR2 SQIVND (reference sequence). The covered CDR3 bases are TGTGCCAGTAGTATCGTGGGGGCGCGGGCTGAA. Protein: CASSIVGARAE. The whole CDR3 protein reads CASSIVGARAEAFF.

This clone was detected many times. The read ends 3 residues before the CDR3 terminus; that terminus is restored from the germline J gene. The genes are TRBV19 and TRBJ1-1; D may be TRBD1 (5 bases). Germline V gene data show CDR1 as LNHDA and CDR2 as SQIVND (reference sequence). The V and J ends lost 5 bases and 3 bases respectively, with 22 bases between them. There are 17 residues in the CDR3. The DNA read from the CDR3 is TGTGCCAGTAGTCCTAGTAAAATCAGGGATCTACACACTGAA. Its translation is CASSPSKIRDLHTE. The entire CDR3 sequence reads CASSPSKIRDLHTEAFF.

This clone was picked up many times. The missing CDR3 end, 3 residues past where the read stops, is filled in from the germline J gene. The chain combines TRBV19 with TRBJ2-5, with 14 positions matching TRBD2. V shed 4 bases and J 5 bases; nucleotides not matched to a gene: 9. The CDR3 is made up of 17 amino acids. Germline values: CDR1 LNHDA, CDR2 SQIVND (reference sequence). Partial CDR3 DNA: TGTGCCAGTAGTACGGGACTAGCGGGAGAGCTAGGGGAGACC. This translates into CASSTGLAGELGET. The full CDR3 protein is CASSTGLAGELGETQYF.

In this sample, this clone turned up many times. The read terminates 3 residues before the CDR3 end, so the remaining end is supplied by the germline J gene. The chain links TRBV10-3 to TRBJ1-1, with TRBD1 as a possible D gene (6 bases). The CDR3 runs to 15 residues. V was pared by 6 bases and J by 4 bases, with 18 bases between. The V gene's germline CDR1 is ENHRY and CDR2 SYGVKD. The CDR3 reads CAIREQGPASTEAFF. The part of the CDR3 DNA that was read is TGTGCCATCAGGGAACAGGGACCTGCGAGCACTGAA.

This clone has a count of ten or more. The CDR3: CASGNPTVSGYTF. The part of the CDR3 DNA that was read is TGTGCTAGTGGAAACCCAACAGTCTCCGGC. The chain links TRBV12-5 to TRBJ1-2; D is uncertain. The read ends 3 residues before the CDR3 terminus; that terminus is restored from the germline J gene. The CDR3 loop spans 13 amino acids. In germline, CDR1 is LGHNT, CDR2 FRNRAP. Supplemented by reference TRBV12-5 and TRBJ1-2, the full variable domain reads DARVTQTPRHKVTEMGQEVTMRCQPILGHNTVFWYRQTMMQGLELLAYFRNRAPLDDSGMPKDRFSAEMPDATLATLKIQPSEPRDSAVYFCASGNPTVSGYTFGSGTRLTVV.

This clone was detected a few times. Read data end 3 residues before the CDR3 end; the end is taken from the germline J gene. J is TRBJ1-5 and V is TRBV30; weak D call: TRBD1 (6 bases). V shed 2 bases and J shed 2 bases, with 13 bases lying between them. The CDR3 contains 15 residues. Germline CDR1 GTSNPN, CDR2 SVGIG (reference sequence). This CDR3 is CAWSLQGGGNQPQHF. The sequenced CDR3 bases are TGTGCCTGGAGTTTACAGGGTGGGGGCAATCAGCCC.

Details on this clone: Read coverage stops 3 residues before the CDR3 terminus; the germline J gene supplies the remainder. V and J are TRBV19 and TRBJ2-1; 9 bases map to TRBD1. The germline V gene encodes CDR1 LNHDA and CDR2 SQIVND (reference sequence). V was pared by 5 bases and J by 7 bases, with 6 bases of the junction left unmatched. This CDR3 spans 14 amino acids. The CDR3 region is CASSPTDRGNEQFF. The part of the CDR3 DNA that was read is TGTGCCAGTAGTCCAACGGACAGGGGTAATGAG.

Regarding this clone: The read is 3 residues too short to cover the CDR3 end, so that end is filled in from the germline J gene. J is TRBJ1-4 and V is TRBV20-1; D is unclear. Trimming took off 5 bases at V and 8 bases at J, with 12 bases between the two ends. Germline CDR1 and CDR2: DFQATT and SNEGSKA (reference sequence). This CDR3 spans 12 amino acids. The sequenced CDR3 bases are TGCAGTGCTGGGTCAGGCGGGGAAAAA. The encoded protein is CSAGSGGEK. The whole CDR3 reads CSAGSGGEKLFF.